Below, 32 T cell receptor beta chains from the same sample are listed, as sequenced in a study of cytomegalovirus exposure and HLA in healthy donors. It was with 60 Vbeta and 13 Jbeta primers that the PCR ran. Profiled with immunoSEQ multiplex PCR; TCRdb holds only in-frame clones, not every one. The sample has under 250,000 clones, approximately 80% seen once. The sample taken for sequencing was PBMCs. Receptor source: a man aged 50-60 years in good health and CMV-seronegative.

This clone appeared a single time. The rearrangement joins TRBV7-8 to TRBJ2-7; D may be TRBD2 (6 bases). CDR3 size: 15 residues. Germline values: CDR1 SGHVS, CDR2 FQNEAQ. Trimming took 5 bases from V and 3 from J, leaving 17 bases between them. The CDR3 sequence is CASSPRRAEGYEQYF. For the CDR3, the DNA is TGTGCCAGCAGCCCTAGGAGGGCTGAGGGCTACGAGCAGTACTTC. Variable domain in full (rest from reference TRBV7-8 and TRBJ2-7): GAGVSQSPRYKVAKRGQDVALRCDPISGHVSLFWYQQALGQGPEFLTYFQNEAQLDKSGLPSDRFFAERPEGSVSTLKIQRTQQEDSAVYLCASSPRRAEGYEQYFGPGTRLTVT.

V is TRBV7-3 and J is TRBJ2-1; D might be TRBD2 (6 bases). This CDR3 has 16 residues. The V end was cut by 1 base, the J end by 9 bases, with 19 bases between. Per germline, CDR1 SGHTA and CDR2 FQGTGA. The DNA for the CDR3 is TGTGCCAGCAGCTTAAGGGTAGGCGGGAACCCCGGTGAGCAGTTCTTC. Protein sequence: CASSLRVGGNPGEQFF.

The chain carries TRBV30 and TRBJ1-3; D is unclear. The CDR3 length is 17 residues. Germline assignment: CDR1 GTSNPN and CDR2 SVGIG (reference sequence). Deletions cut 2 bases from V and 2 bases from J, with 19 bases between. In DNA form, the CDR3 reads TGTGCCTGGAGTCACATGACCGACTCGCTCCCTGGAAACACCATATATTTT. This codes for CAWSHMTDSLPGNTIYF.

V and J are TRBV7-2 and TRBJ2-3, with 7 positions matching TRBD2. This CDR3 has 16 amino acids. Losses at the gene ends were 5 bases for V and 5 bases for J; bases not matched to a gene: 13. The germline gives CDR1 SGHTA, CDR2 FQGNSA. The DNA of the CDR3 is TGTGCCAGCAGCCAGTATACCAGCGGGATTGGAGATACGCAGTATTTT. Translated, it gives CASSQYTSGIGDTQYF.

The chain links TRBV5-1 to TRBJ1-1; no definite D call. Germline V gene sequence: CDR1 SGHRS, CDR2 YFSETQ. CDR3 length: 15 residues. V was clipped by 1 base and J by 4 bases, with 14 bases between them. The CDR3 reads CASSLSTLSSTEAFF. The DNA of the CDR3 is TGCGCCAGCAGCTTGAGCACCTTGTCCTCCACTGAAGCTTTCTTT.

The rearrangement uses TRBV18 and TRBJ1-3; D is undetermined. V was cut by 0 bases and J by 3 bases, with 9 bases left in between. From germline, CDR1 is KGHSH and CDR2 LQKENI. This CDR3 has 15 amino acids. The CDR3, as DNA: TGTGCCAGCTCACCACCGGTCAGAAATGGAAACACCATATATTTT. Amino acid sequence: CASSPPVRNGNTIYF. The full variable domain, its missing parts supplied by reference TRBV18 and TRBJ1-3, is NAGVMQNPRHLVRRRGQEARLRCSPMKGHSHVYWYRQLPEEGLKFMVYLQKENIIDESGMPKERFSAEFPKEGPSILRIQQVVRGDSAAYFCASSPPVRNGNTIYFGEGSWLTVV.

The CDR3 protein is CASSLHPGLAGPGRDTQYF. CDR3 nucleotides: TGTGCCAGCAGTTTACATCCAGGACTAGCGGGACCAGGAAGGGATACGCAGTATTTT. The genes are TRBV28 and TRBJ2-3; 12 nucleotides agree with TRBD2. The V segment lost 2 bases and the J segment 6 bases; nucleotides outside the gene matches: 15. Germline-derived CDR1 and CDR2 are MDHEN and SYDVKM. This CDR3 spans 19 amino acids.

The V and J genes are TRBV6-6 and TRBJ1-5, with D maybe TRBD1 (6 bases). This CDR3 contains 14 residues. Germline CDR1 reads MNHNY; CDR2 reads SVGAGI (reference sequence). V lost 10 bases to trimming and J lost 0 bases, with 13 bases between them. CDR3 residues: CATSTGSSNQPQHF. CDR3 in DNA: TGTGCCACTTCGACAGGCTCTAGCAATCAGCCCCAGCATTTT.

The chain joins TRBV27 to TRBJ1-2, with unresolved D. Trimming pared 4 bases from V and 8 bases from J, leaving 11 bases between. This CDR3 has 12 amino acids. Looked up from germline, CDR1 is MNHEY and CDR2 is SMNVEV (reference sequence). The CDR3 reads CASSSQKLGYTF. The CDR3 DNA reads TGTGCCAGCAGTTCTCAGAAACTAGGCTACACCTTC.

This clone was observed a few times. The CDR3: CASSLEQAGGRTEAFF. The CDR3, as DNA: TGCGCCAGCAGCTTGGAACAGGCAGGGGGCCGCACTGAAGCTTTCTTT. The chain combines TRBV5-1 with TRBJ1-1; 8 bases align to TRBD1. The CDR3 covers 16 residues. Germline V gives CDR1 SGHRS, CDR2 YFSETQ. Trimming removed 0 bases from V and 4 bases from J; junction bases left unmatched: 8.

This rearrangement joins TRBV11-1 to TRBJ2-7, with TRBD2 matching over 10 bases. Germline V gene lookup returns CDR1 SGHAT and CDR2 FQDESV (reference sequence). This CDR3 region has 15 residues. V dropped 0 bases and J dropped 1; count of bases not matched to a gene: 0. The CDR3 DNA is TGTGCCAGCAGCTTAGCTAGCGGGAGGTCCTACGAGCAGTACTTC. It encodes CASSLASGRSYEQYF.

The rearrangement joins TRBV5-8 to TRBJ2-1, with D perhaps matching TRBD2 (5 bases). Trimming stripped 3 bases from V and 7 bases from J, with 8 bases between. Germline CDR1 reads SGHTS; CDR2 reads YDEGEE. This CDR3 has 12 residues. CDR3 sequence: CASSYGLNEQFF. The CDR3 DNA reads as TGTGCCAGCAGCTACGGACTGAATGAGCAGTTCTTC.

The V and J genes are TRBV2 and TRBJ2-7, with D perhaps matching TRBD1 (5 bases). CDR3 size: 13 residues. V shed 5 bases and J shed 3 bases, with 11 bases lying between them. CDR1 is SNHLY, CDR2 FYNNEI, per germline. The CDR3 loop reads CASSRQWIYEQYF. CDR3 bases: TGTGCCAGCAGTCGACAGTGGATCTACGAGCAGTACTTC.

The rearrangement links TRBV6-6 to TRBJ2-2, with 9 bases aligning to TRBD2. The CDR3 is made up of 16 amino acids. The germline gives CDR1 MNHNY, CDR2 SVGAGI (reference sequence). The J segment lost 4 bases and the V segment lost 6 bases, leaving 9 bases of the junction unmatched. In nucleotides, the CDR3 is TGTGCCAGCAGGCACGGTAGCGGGAGAGGCACCGGGGAGCTGTTTTTT. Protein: CASRHGSGRGTGELFF.

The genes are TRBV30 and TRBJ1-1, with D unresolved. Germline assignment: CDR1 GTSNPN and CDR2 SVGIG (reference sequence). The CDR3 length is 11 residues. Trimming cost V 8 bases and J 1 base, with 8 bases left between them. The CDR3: CAGAGNTEAFF. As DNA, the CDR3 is TGTGCCGGAGCGGGGAACACTGAAGCTTTCTTT.

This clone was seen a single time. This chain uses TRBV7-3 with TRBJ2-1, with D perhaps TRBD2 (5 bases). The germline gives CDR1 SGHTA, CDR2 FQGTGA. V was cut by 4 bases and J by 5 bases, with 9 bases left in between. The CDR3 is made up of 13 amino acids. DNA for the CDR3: TGTGCCAGCAGCTCCGGGATGCACAATGAGCAGTTCTTC. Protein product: CASSSGMHNEQFF. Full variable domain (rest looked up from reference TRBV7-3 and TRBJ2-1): GAGVSQTPSNKVTEKGKYVELRCDPISGHTALYWYRQSLGQGPEFLIYFQGTGAADDSGLPNDRFFAVRPEGSVSTLKIQRTERGDSAVYLCASSSGMHNEQFFGPGTRLTVL.

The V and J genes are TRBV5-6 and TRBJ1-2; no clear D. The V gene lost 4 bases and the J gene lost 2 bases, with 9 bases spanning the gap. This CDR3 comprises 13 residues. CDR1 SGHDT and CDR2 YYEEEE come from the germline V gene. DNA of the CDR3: TGTGCCAGCAGCCCTAGCGGCAACTATGGCTACACCTTC. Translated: CASSPSGNYGYTF.

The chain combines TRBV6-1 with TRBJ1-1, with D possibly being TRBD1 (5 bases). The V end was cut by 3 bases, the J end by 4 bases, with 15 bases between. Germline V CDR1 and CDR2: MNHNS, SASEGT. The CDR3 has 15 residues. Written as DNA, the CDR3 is TGTGCCAGCAGTGATCGCACCGGGGGGAGCACTGAAGCTTTCTTT. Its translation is CASSDRTGGSTEAFF.

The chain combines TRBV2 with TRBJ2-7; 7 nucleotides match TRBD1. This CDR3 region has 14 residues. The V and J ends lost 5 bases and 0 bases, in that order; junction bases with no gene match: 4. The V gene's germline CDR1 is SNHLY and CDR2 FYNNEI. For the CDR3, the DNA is TGTGCCAGCAGTCGGGACAGAGGCTCCTACGAGCAGTACTTC. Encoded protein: CASSRDRGSYEQYF. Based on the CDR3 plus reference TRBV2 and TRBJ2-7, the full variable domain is EPEVTQTPSHQVTQMGQEVILRCVPISNHLYFYWYRQILGQKVEFLVSFYNNEISEKSEIFDDQFSVERPDGSNFTLKIRSTKLEDSAMYFCASSRDRGSYEQYFGPGTRLTVT.

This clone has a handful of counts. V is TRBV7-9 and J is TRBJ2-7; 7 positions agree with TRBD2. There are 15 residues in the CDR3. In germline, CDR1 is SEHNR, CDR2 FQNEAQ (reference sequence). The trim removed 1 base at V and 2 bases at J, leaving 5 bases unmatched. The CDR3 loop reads CASSLEASGTYEQYF. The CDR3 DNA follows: TGTGCCAGCAGCTTAGAGGCTAGCGGAACCTACGAGCAGTACTTC. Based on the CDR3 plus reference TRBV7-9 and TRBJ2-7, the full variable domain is DTGVSQNPRHKITKRGQNVTFRCDPISEHNRLYWYRQTLGQGPEFLTYFQNEAQLEKSRLLSDRFSAERPKGSFSTLEIQRTEQGDSAMYLCASSLEASGTYEQYFGPGTRLTVT.

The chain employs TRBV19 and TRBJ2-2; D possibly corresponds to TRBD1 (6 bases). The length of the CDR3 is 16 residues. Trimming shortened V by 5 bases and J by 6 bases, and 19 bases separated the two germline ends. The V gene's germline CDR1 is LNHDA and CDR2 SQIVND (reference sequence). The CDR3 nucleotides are TGTGCCAGTAGTCCCCGGACAGCCCTAAGATCCGGGGAGCTGTTTTTT. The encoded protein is CASSPRTALRSGELFF.

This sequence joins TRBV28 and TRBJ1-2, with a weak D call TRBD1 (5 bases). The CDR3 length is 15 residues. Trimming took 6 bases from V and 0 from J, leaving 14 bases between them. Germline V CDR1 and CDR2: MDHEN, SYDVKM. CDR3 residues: CASRPRRGANYGYTF. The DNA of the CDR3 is TGTGCCAGCAGACCCAGGCGGGGGGCTAACTATGGCTACACCTTC.

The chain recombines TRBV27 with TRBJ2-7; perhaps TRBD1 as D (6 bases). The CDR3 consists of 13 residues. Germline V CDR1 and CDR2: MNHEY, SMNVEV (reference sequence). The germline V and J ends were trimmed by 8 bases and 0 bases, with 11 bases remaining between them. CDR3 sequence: CASRDTSSYEQYF. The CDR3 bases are TGTGCCAGCCGGGACACAAGCTCCTACGAGCAGTACTTC.

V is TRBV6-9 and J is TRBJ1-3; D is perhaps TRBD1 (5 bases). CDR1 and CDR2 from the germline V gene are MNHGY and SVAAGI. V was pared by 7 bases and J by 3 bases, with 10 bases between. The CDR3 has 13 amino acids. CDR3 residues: CASTDSVGNTIYF. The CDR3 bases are TGTGCCAGCACCGACAGCGTTGGAAACACCATATATTTT.

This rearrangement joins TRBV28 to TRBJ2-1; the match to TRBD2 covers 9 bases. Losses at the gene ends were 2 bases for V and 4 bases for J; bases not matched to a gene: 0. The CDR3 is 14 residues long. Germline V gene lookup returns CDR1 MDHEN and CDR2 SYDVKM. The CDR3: CASSLTSGYNEQFF. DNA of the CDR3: TGTGCCAGCAGTTTAACTAGCGGGTACAATGAGCAGTTCTTC.

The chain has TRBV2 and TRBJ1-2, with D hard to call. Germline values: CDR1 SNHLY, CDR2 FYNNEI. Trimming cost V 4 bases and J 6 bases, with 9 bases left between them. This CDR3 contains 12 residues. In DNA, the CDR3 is TGTGCCAGCAGTGCACCTAATAATGGCTACACCTTC. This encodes CASSAPNNGYTF.

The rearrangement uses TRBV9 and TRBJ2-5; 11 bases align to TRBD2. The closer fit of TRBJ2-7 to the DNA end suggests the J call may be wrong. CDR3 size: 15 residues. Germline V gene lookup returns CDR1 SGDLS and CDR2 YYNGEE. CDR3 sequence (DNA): TGTGCCAGCAGCCCCCGGACTAGCGGGTTCTACGAGCAGTACTTC. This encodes CASSPRTSGFYEQYF.

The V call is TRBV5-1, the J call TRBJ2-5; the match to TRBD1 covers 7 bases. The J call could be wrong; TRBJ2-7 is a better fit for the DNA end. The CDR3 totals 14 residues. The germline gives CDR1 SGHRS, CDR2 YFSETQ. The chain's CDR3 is CASSSGTEVYEQYF. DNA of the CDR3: TGCGCCAGCAGCTCCGGGACAGAGGTCTACGAGCAGTACTTC.

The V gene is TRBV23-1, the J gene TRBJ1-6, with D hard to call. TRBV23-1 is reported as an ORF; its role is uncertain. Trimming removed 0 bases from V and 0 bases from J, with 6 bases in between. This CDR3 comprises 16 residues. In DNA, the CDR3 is TGCGCCAGCAGTCAATCTGGCCGCTCCTATAATTCACCCCTCCACTTT. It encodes CASSQSGRSYNSPLHF.

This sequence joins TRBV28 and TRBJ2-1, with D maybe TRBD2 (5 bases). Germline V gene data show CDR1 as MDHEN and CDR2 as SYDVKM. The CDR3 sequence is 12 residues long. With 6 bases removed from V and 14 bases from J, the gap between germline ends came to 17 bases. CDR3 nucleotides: TGTGCCAGCAGCCCCCCCCGCCGGGAAAAGTTCTTC. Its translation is CASSPPRREKFF.

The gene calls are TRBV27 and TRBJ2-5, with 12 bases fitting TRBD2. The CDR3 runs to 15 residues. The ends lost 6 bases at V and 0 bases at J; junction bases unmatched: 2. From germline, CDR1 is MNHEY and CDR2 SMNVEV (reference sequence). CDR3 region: CASRRLAGDQETQYF. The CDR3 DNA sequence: TGTGCCAGCAGGAGACTAGCGGGGGACCAAGAGACCCAGTACTTC.

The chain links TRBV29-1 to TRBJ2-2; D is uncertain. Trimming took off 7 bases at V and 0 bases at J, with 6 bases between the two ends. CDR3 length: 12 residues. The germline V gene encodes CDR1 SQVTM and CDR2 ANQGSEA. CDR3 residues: CSATANTGELFF. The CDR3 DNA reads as TGCAGCGCTACCGCGAACACCGGGGAGCTGTTTTTT.